Here is one T cell receptor beta chain with its context. These data belong to a study of HIV-infected patients and healthy controls. The CDR3 covers 14 residues. Germline V gene sequence: CDR1 MNHEY, CDR2 SVGEGT. Losses at the gene ends were 5 bases for V and 5 bases for J; bases not matched to a gene: 7. TCRdb analysed the 5' RACE reads with MiXCR anew, one entry per CDR3 protein. Counted here are around 62,000 distinct CDR3 sequences, 15% to 20% occurring once; the ten biggest clones make up around 1.4%. V is TRBV6-2 or TRBV6-3 and J is TRBJ1-1; 8 nucleotides align to TRBD1. Sequencing was performed on CD4+ T cells from blood. This receptor was identified in a human donor in good health. DNA of the CDR3: TGTGCCAGCAGTCCTCAGGGGGCGATGACTGAAGCTTTCTTT. It is translated as CASSPQGAMTEAFF.